This T cell receptor beta chain emerged from a study of shared T cell receptors in the human thymus. Assay: immunoSEQ multiplex PCR; the TCRdb copy retains only in-frame clones and omits some. The data contain over 450,000 clones, roughly 74% of them singletons. This CDR3 contains 12 residues. Deletions cut 2 bases from V and 6 bases from J, with 8 bases between. Germline assignment: CDR1 MNHEY and CDR2 SMNVEV (reference sequence). The same sample was also used in a study of human thymus T cells.

This sequence was found in a boy in the first two years of life with a congenital heart defect. Specimen: thymocytes. The V call is TRBV27, the J call TRBJ2-7, with D tentatively TRBD2 (6 bases). CDR3 sequence reads: CASSLGGCEQYF. The CDR3 nucleotides read TGTGCCAGCAGTTTAGGAGGGTGCGAGCAGTACTTC.